This T cell receptor beta chain was identified during a study of T cell responses to AZD1222 COVID-19 vaccine. Assay: immunoSEQ multiplex PCR; the TCRdb copy retains only in-frame clones and omits some. The sample lists tens of thousands of clones; about 79% were seen once. The germline V gene has CDR1 MNHNS and CDR2 SASEGT. V was cut by 3 bases and J by 0 bases, with 9 bases left in between. The CDR3 runs to 15 residues. The rearrangement uses TRBV6-1 and TRBJ1-5, with D unresolved. This TCR was sampled from an adult in good health. The source material was peripheral blood, sampled on day 0 of AZD1222 vaccination. The chain's CDR3 is CASSESISSNQPQHF. CDR3 nucleotides: TGTGCCAGCAGTGAGTCGATTTCTAGCAATCAGCCCCAGCATTTT.